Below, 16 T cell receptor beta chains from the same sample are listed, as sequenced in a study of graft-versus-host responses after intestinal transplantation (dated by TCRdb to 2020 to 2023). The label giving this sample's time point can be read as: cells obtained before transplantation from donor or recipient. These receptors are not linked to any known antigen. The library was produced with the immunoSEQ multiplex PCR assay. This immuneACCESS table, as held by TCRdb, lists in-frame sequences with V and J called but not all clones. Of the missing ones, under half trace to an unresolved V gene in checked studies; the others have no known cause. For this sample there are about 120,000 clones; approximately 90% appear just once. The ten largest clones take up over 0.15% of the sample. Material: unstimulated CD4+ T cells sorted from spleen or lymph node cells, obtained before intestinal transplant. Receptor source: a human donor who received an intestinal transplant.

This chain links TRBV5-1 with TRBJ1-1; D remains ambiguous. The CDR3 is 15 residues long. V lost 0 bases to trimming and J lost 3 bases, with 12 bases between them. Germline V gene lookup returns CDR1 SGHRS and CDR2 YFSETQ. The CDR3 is CASSLEPRGYTEAFF. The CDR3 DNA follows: TGCGCCAGCAGCTTGGAGCCCCGTGGTTACACTGAAGCTTTCTTT. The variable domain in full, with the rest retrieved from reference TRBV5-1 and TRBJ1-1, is KAGVTQTPRYLIKTRGQQVTLSCSPISGHRSVSWYQQTPGQGLQFLFEYFSETQRNKGNFPGRFSGRQFSNSRSEMNVSTLELGDSALYLCASSLEPRGYTEAFFGQGTRLTVV.

The chain's CDR3 is CASSLNRGDTQYF. The CDR3 region has the DNA TGTGCCAGCAGCTTAAACCGGGGAGATACGCAGTATTTT. This chain connects TRBV7-3 to TRBJ2-3; a weak D match, TRBD2 (5 bases). Trimming left V 1 base short and J 5 bases short, with 7 bases between. The CDR3 has 13 residues. In germline, CDR1 is SGHTA, CDR2 FQGTGA.

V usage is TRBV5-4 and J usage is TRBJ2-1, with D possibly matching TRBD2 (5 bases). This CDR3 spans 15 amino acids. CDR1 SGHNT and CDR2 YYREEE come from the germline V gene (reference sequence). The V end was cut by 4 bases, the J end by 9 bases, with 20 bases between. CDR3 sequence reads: CASSPMVAPEREQFF. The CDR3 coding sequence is TGTGCCAGCAGCCCGATGGTAGCGCCGGAGCGTGAGCAGTTCTTC.

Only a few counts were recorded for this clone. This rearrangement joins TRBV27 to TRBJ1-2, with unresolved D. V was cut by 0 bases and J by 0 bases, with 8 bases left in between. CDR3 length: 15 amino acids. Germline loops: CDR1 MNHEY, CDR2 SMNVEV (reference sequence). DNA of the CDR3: TGTGCCAGCAGTTTATCGGGCGGGGCTAACTATGGCTACACCTTC. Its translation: CASSLSGGANYGYTF.

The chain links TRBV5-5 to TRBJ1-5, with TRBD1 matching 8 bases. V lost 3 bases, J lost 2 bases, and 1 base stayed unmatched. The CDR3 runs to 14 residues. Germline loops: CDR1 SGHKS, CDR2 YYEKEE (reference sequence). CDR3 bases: TGTGCCAGCAGCTGGGGACAGGGCAATCAGCCCCAGCATTTT. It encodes CASSWGQGNQPQHF.

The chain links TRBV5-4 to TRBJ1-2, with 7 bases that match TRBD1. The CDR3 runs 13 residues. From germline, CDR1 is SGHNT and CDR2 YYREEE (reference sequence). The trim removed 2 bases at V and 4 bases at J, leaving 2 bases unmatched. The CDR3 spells CASSLPGGYGYTF. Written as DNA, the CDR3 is TGTGCCAGCAGCTTACCAGGGGGCTATGGCTACACCTTC.

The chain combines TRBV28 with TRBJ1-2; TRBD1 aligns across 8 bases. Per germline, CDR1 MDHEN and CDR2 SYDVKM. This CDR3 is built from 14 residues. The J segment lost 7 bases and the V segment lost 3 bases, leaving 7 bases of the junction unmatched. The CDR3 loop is CASSFRDRRVGYTF. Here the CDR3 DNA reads TGTGCCAGCAGTTTCCGGGACAGGAGGGTTGGCTACACCTTC.

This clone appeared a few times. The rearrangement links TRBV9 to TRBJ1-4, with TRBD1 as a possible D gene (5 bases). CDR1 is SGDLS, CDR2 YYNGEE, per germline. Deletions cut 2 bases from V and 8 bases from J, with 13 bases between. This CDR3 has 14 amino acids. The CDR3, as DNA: TGTGCCAGCAGCGTCCGGCAGGGAAGCGAAAAACTGTTTTTT. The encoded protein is CASSVRQGSEKLFF.

The CDR3 loop reads CASSLGRLGEQYF. The DNA for the CDR3 is TGTGCCAGCAGCCTAGGTCGCCTGGGCGAGCAGTACTTC. The chain combines TRBV27 with TRBJ2-7; no clear D gene. The CDR3 contains 13 residues. Between the trimmed V and J ends, which lost 6 bases and 6 bases, there was a span of 15 bases. Germline loops: CDR1 MNHEY, CDR2 SMNVEV (reference sequence).

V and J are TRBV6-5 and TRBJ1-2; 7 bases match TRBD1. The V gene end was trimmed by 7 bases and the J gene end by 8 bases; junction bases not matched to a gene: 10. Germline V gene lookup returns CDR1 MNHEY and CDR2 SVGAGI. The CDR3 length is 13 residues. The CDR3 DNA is TGTGCCAGCACCCTCGACAGGGCTGGGGGCTACACCTTC. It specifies CASTLDRAGGYTF.

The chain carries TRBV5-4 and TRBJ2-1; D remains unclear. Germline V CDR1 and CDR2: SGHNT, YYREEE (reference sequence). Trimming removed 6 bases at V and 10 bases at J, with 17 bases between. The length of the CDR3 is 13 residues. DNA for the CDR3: TGTGCCAGCACCAAGACCGGAGCCTCAGAGCAGTTCTTC. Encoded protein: CASTKTGASEQFF.

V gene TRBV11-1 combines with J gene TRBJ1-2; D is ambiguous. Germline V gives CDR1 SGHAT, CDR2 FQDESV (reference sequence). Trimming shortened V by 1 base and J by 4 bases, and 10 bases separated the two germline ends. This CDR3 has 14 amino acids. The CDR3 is CASSLGHPGYGYTF. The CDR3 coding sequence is TGTGCCAGCAGCTTAGGACACCCAGGCTATGGCTACACCTTC.

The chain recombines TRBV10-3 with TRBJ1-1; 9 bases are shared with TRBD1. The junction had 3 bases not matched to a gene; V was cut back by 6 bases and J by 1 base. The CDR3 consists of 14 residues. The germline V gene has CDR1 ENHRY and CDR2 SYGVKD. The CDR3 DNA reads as TGTGCCATCAGCCCACAGGGGGCGAACACTGAAGCTTTCTTT. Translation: CAISPQGANTEAFF.

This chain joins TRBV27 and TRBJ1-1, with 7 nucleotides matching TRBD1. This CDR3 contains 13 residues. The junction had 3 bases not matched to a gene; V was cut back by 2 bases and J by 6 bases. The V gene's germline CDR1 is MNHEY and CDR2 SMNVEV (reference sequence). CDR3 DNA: TGTGCCAGCAGTTTAAAGGGGGCGGCTGAAGCTTTCTTT. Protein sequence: CASSLKGAAEAFF.

In DNA form, the CDR3 reads TGTGCCAGCGGCCGCGGGGGTTCAAACACCGGGGAGCTGTTTTTT. Translation: CASGRGGSNTGELFF. The genes are TRBV7-2 and TRBJ2-2, with 7 bases fitting TRBD2. The CDR3 totals 15 residues. Trimming took 8 bases from V and 2 from J; bases not matched to a gene: 8. Germline lookup yields CDR1 SGHTA and CDR2 FQGNSA.

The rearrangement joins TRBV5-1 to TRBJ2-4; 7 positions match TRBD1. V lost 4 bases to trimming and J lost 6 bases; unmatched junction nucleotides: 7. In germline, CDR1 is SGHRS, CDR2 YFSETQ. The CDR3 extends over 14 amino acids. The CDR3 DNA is TGCGCCAGCAGCACCACAGGGGCCCCAAACATTCAGTACTTC. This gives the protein CASSTTGAPNIQYF.